A single sample is the source of the 9 T cell receptor beta chains below, sequenced in a study of blood T cell repertoires in COVID-19 (dated by TCRdb to 2020 to 2021). Libraries were made using the immunoSEQ multiplex PCR assay. TCRdb mirrors the immuneACCESS table, restricted to in-frame sequences. Some clones are absent from its copies; in checked studies, under half trace to an unresolved V gene, and the reason for the others is unknown. This sample is represented by about 200,000 clones; roughly 94% of them were singletons. 0.6% to 0.8% of the sample is held by the ten biggest clonotypes. Input material: peripheral blood. The receptors were gathered from a man aged 30 to 45 with COVID-19, enrolled during active disease.

This clone was recorded only once. The CDR3 is CASSADRDTEAFF. The DNA for the CDR3 is TGTGCCAGCAGCGCGGACAGGGACACTGAAGCTTTCTTT. This chain uses TRBV6-5 with TRBJ1-1, with 8 bases aligning to TRBD1. In germline, CDR1 is MNHEY, CDR2 SVGAGI. V gave up 6 bases and J gave up 3 bases; unmatched junction bases: 3. The CDR3 sequence is 13 residues long.

This chain uses TRBV5-5 with TRBJ2-5; 12 bases agree with TRBD2. Per the germline V gene, CDR1 is SGHKS and CDR2 is YYEKEE (reference sequence). The CDR3 totals 15 residues. J gave up 4 bases and V 1 base, and 2 bases lay outside the gene matches. CDR3 bases: TGTGCCAGCAGCTTGCTGACTAGCGGGGGAGAGACCCAGTACTTC. As protein: CASSLLTSGGETQYF.

V gene TRBV10-3 combines with J gene TRBJ1-3; D not certain. CDR1 and CDR2 (germline): ENHRY, SYGVKD. This CDR3 has 14 amino acids. V was pared by 2 bases and J by 0 bases, with 5 bases between. For the CDR3, the DNA is TGTGCCATCAGTGAGACGGGCTCTGGAAACACCATATATTTT. Translating gives CAISETGSGNTIYF.

The V call is TRBV19, the J call TRBJ1-1; 8 nucleotides line up with TRBD1. The CDR3 extends over 16 amino acids. J lost 1 base, V lost 6 bases, and 10 bases had no gene match. Germline V gene sequence: CDR1 LNHDA, CDR2 SQIVND (reference sequence). The CDR3 sequence: CASRQGGAVWNTEAFF. DNA for the CDR3: TGTGCCAGTAGACAGGGGGGCGCAGTTTGGAACACTGAAGCTTTCTTT.

The V gene is TRBV4-1, the J gene TRBJ1-5, with D possibly being TRBD1 (5 bases). Per the germline V gene, CDR1 is MGHRA and CDR2 is YSYEKL. This CDR3 contains 16 residues. V was shortened by 4 bases and J by 7 bases, with 20 bases between the two germline ends. The CDR3 protein is CASSPFWGGTGQPQHF. In DNA form, the CDR3 reads TGCGCCAGCAGCCCCTTTTGGGGGGGAACGGGGCAGCCCCAGCATTTT.

This chain joins TRBV5-6 and TRBJ1-1; D is possibly TRBD1 (5 bases). V shed 4 bases and J shed 5 bases, with 18 bases lying between them. CDR1 SGHDT and CDR2 YYEEEE come from the germline V gene. The CDR3 length is 15 residues. CDR3 amino acids: CASSAGGPGGTEAFF. CDR3 nucleotide sequence: TGTGCCAGCAGCGCCGGAGGGCCGGGGGGGACTGAAGCTTTCTTT.

The chain recombines TRBV28 with TRBJ1-3; D is undetermined. V was pared by 7 bases and J by 3 bases, with 16 bases between. Germline V gene data show CDR1 as MDHEN and CDR2 as SYDVKM. CDR3 size: 15 residues. CDR3 nucleotides: TGTGCCAGCACCACGTCTCAATCGGGTGGAAACACCATATATTTT. Translated: CASTTSQSGGNTIYF.

This chain joins TRBV5-4 and TRBJ1-1; D is ambiguous. Trimming shortened V by 0 bases and J by 1 base, and 4 bases separated the two germline ends. This CDR3 has 13 amino acids. CDR1 and CDR2 (germline): SGHNT, YYREEE (reference sequence). The CDR3 DNA reads as TGTGCCAGCAGCTTGGGTCGGAACACTGAAGCTTTCTTT. Translation gives CASSLGRNTEAFF.

V and J are TRBV9 and TRBJ1-6; perhaps TRBD1 as D (6 bases). The CDR3 loop spans 15 amino acids. CDR1 and CDR2 from the germline V gene are SGDLS and YYNGEE. V was pared by 0 bases and J by 8 bases, with 12 bases between. The CDR3 region is CASSVGGRGDSPLHF. CDR3 coding DNA: TGTGCCAGCAGCGTAGGCGGCAGGGGAGATTCACCCCTCCACTTT.